This T cell receptor (beta chain) was sequenced in a study of beta chain features in type 1 diabetes. Study-level findings and limits: People with Type 1 diabetes carried modestly yet significantly shorter TCRB CDR3s in all four CD4+ subsets.

Expressed TCRB transcripts were sequenced because the isolated RNA had all been reverse transcribed beforehand. TCRdb keeps only in-frame clones here, not all; method: immunoSEQ multiplex PCR. In the table there are more than 120,000 clones, approximately 13% of which are singletons. The sample holds a few counts of this clone. Its matching antigen is unknown. Material: central memory CD4+ T cells from blood. The clonotype originates from a man aged 18 to 30 with type 1 diabetes.

The CDR3 protein is CATWPQGSRRETQYF. The CDR3 DNA reads as TGTGCCACCTGGCCCCAGGGTTCCAGGAGGGAGACCCAGTACTTC. The gene calls are TRBV28 and TRBJ2-5; the D gene could be TRBD1 or TRBD2 (5 bases each). Trimming took 10 bases from V and 5 from J, leaving 23 bases between them. CDR1 MDHEN and CDR2 SYDVKM come from the germline V gene. This CDR3 has 15 amino acids.